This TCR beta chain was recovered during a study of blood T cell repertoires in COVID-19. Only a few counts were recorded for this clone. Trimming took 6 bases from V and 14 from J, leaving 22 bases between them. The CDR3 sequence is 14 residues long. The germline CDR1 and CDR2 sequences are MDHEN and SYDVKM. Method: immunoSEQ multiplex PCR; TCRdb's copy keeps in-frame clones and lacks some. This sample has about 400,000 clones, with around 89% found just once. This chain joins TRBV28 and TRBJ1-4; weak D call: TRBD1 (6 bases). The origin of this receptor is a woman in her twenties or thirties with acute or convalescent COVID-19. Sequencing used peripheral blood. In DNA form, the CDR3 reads TGTGCCAGCAGCGCCACCAATGGACAGCCTCTTCTGTTTTTT. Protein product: CASSATNGQPLLFF. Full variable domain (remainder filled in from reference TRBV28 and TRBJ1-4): DVKVTQSSRYLVKRTGEKVFLECVQDMDHENMFWYRQDPGLGLRLIYFSYDVKMKEKGDIPEGYSVSREKKERFSLILESASTNQTSMYLCASSATNGQPLLFFGSGTQLSVL.